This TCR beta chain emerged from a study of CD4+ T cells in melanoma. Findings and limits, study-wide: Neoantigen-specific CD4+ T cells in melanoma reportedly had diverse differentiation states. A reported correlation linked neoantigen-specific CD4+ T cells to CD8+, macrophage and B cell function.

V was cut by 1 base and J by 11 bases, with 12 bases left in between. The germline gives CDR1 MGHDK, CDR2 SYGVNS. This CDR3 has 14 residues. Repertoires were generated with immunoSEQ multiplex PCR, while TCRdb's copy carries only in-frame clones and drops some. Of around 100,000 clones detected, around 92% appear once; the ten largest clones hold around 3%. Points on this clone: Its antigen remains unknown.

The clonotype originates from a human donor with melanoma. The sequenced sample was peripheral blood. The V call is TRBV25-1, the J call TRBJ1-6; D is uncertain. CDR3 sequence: CASSELGNPTPLHF. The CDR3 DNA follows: TGTGCCAGCAGTGAATTAGGAAACCCTACACCCCTCCACTTT.